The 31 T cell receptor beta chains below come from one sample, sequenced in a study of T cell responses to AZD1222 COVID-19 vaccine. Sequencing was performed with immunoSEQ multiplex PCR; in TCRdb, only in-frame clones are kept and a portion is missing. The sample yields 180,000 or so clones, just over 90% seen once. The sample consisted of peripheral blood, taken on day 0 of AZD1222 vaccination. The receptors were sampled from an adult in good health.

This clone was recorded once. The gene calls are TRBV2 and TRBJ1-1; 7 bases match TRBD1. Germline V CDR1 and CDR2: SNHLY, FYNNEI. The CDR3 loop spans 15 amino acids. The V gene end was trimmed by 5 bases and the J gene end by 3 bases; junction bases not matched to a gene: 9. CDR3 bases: TGTGCCAGCAGTAAGGACAGGATAGGGTACACTGAAGCTTTCTTT. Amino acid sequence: CASSKDRIGYTEAFF. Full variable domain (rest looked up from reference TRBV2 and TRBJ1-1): EPEVTQTPSHQVTQMGQEVILRCVPISNHLYFYWYRQILGQKVEFLVSFYNNEISEKSEIFDDQFSVERPDGSNFTLKIRSTKLEDSAMYFCASSKDRIGYTEAFFGQGTRLTVV.

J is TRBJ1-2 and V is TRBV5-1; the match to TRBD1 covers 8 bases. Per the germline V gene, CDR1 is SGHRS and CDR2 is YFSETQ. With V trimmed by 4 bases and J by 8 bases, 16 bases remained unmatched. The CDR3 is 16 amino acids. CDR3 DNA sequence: TGCGCCAGCAGCCCGTATACTACAGGGGGGGGCCACGGCTACACCTTC. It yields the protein CASSPYTTGGGHGYTF.

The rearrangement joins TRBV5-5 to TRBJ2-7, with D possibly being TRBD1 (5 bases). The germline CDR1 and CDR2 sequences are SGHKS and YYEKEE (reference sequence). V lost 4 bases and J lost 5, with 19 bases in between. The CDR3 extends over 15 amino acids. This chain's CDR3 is CASSPETLQAHEQYF. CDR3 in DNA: TGTGCCAGCAGCCCGGAAACGTTACAGGCTCACGAGCAGTACTTC.

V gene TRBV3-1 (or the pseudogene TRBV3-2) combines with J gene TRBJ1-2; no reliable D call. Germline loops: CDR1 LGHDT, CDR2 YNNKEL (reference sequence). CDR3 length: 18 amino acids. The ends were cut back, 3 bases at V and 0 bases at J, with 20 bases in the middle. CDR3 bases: TGTGCCAGCAGCCATAACCCAGCCGCCAGGCTAGCTAACTATGGCTACACCTTC. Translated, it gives CASSHNPAARLANYGYTF.

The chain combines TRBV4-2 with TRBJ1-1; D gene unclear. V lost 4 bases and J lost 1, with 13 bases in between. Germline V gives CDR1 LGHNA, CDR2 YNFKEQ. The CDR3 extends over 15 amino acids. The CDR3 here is CASSPGNGRNTEAFF. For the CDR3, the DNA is TGTGCCAGCAGCCCCGGGAACGGAAGGAACACTGAAGCTTTCTTT.

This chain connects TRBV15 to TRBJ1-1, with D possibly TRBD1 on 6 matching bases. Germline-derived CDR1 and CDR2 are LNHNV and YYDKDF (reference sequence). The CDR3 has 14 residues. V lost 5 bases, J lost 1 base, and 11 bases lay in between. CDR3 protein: CATSLPGQNTEAFF. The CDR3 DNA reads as TGTGCCACCAGCCTACCGGGACAGAACACTGAAGCTTTCTTT.

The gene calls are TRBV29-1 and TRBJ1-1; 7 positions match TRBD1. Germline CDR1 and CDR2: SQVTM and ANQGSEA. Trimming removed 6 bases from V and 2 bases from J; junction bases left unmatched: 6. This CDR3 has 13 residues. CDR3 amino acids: CSVDTGANTEAFF. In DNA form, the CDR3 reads TGCAGCGTCGACACAGGGGCAAACACTGAAGCTTTCTTT.

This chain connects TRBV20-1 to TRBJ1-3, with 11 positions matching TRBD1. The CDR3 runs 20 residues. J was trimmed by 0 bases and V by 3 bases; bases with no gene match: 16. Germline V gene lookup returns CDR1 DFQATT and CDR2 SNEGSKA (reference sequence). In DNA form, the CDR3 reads TGCAGTGCTAGTGTTGCTCCGGGACAGGGGGAGGCCAACTCTGGAAACACCATATATTTT. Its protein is CSASVAPGQGEANSGNTIYF.

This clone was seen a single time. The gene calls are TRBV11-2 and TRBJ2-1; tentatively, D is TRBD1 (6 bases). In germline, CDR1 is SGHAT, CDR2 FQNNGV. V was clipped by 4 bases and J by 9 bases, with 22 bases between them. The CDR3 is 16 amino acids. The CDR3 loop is CASSSGVRTSKAEQFF. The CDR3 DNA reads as TGTGCCAGCAGCTCAGGGGTCCGCACCTCTAAGGCTGAGCAGTTCTTC.

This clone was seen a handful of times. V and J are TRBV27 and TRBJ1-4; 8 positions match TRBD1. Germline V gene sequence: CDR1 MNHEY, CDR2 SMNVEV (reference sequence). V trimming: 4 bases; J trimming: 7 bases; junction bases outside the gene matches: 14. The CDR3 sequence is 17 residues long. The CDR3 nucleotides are TGTGCCAGCAGTTCAGGACAGGGTCGAGGTGTCGGTGAAAAACTGTTTTTT. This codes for CASSSGQGRGVGEKLFF.

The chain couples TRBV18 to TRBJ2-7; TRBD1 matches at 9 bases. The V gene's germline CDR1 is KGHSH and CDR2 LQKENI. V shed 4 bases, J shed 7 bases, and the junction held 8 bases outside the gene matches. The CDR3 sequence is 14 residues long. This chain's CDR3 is CASSLGQGRVEQYF. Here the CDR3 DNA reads TGTGCCAGCTCACTCGGACAGGGGAGAGTAGAGCAGTACTTC. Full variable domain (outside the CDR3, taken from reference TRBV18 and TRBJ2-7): NAGVMQNPRHLVRRRGQEARLRCSPMKGHSHVYWYRQLPEEGLKFMVYLQKENIIDESGMPKERFSAEFPKEGPSILRIQQVVRGDSAAYFCASSLGQGRVEQYFGPGTRLTVT.

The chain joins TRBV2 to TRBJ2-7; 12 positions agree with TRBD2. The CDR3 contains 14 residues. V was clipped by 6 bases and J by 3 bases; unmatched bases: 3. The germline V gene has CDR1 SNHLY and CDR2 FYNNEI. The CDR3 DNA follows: TGTGCCAGCAGGACTAGCGGGAGCCTCTACGAGCAGTACTTC. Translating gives CASRTSGSLYEQYF. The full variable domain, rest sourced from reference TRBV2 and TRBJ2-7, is EPEVTQTPSHQVTQMGQEVILRCVPISNHLYFYWYRQILGQKVEFLVSFYNNEISEKSEIFDDQFSVERPDGSNFTLKIRSTKLEDSAMYFCASRTSGSLYEQYFGPGTRLTVT.

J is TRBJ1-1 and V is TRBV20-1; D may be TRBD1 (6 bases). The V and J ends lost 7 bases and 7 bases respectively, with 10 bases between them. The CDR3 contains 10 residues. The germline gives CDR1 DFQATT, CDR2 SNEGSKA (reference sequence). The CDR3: CSVSGVEAFF. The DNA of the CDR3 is TGCAGTGTTTCAGGGGTTGAAGCTTTCTTT.

The CDR3 DNA follows: TGTGCCAGCAGTGAAGCCGGGACAGCTTATGGCTACACCTTC. Translated, it gives CASSEAGTAYGYTF. This chain connects TRBV6-4 to TRBJ1-2; TRBD1 agrees at 7 bases. Losses at the gene ends were 3 bases for V and 5 bases for J; bases not matched to a gene: 6. CDR3 length equals 14 residues. Germline lookup yields CDR1 MRHNA and CDR2 SNTAGT.

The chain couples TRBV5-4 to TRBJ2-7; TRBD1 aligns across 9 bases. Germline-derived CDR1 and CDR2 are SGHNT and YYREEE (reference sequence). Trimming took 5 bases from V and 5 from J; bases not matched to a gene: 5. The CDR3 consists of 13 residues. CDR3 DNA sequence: TGTGCCAGCAGTCCCGGGACAGGGAACGAGCAGTACTTC. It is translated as CASSPGTGNEQYF.

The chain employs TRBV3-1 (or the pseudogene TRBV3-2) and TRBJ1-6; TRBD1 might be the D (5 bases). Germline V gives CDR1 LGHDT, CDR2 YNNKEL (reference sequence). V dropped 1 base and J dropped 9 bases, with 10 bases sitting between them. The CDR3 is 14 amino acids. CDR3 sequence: CASSQVRASSPLHF. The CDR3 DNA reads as TGTGCCAGCAGCCAAGTCAGGGCGAGTTCACCCCTCCACTTT.

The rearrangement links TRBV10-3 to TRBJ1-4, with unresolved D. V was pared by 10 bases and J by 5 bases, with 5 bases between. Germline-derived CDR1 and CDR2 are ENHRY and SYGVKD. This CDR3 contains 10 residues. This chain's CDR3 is CASGNEKLFF. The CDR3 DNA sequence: TGTGCCAGTGGCAATGAAAAACTGTTTTTT.

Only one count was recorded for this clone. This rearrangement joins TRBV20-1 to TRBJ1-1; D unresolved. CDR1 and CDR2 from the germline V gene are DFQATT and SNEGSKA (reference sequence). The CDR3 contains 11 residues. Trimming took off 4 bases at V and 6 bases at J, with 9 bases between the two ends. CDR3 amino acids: CSATEVPEAFF. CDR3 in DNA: TGCAGTGCTACGGAAGTTCCTGAAGCTTTCTTT.

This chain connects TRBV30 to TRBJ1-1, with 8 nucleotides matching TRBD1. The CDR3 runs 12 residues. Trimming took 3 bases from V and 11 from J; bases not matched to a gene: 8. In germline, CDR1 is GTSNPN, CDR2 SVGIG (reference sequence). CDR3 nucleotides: TGTGCCTGGAGCGGGACAGGCCCCTGGGCTTTCTTT. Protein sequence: CAWSGTGPWAFF. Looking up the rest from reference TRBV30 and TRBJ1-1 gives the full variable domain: SQTIHQWPATLVQPVGSPLSLECTVEGTSNPNLYWYRQAAGRGLQLLFYSVGIGQISSEVPQNLSASRPQDRQFILSSKKLLLSDSGFYLCAWSGTGPWAFFGQGTRLTVV.

The CDR3 protein is CASSLNQGEVQETQYF. CDR3 DNA sequence: TGTGCCAGCAGTTTGAATCAGGGAGAAGTCCAAGAGACCCAGTACTTC. The chain links TRBV27 to TRBJ2-5; the D gene could be TRBD1 or TRBD2 (5 bases each). V dropped 3 bases and J dropped 1 base, with 15 bases sitting between them. The CDR3 covers 16 residues. Germline V CDR1 and CDR2: MNHEY, SMNVEV (reference sequence).

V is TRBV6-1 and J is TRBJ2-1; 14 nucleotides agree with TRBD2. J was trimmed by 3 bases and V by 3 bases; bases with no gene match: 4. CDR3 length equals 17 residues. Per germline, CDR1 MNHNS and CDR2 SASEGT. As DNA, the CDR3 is TGTGCCAGCAGTGATCGACTAGCGGGAGGGTTCTACAATGAGCAGTTCTTC. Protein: CASSDRLAGGFYNEQFF.

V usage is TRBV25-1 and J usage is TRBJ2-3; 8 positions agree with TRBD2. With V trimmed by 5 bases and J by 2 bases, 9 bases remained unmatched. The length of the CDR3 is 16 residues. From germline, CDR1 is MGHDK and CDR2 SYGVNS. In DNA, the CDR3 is TGTGCCAGCAGTATAGCGGGGAGGACCTTCACAGATACGCAGTATTTT. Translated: CASSIAGRTFTDTQYF.

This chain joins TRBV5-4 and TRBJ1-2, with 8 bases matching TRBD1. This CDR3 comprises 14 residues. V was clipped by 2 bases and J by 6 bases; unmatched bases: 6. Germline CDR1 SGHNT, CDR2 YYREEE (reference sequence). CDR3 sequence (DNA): TGTGCCAGCAGCTTCTTCGGACAGGGTGATGGCTACACCTTC. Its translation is CASSFFGQGDGYTF.

The CDR3 nucleotides are TGCGCCAGCAGCAAGGACAGGGGTGAGACCCAGTACTTC. Amino acid sequence: CASSKDRGETQYF. V gene TRBV5-1 combines with J gene TRBJ2-5; TRBD1 agrees at 9 bases. CDR1 is SGHRS and CDR2 is YFSETQ in the germline V gene. After removal of 4 bases from V and 5 bases from J, the junction contained 3 bases not matched to a gene. CDR3 length equals 13 residues.

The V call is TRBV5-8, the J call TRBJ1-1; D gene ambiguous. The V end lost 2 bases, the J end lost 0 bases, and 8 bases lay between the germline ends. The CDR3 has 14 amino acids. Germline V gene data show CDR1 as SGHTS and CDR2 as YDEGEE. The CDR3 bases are TGTGCCAGCAGCTTCGAGTGGGTGAACACTGAAGCTTTCTTT. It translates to CASSFEWVNTEAFF.

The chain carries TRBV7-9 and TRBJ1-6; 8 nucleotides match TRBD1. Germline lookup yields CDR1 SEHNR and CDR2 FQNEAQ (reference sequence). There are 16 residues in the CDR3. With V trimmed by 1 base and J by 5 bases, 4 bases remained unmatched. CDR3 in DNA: TGTGCCAGCAGCTTAGGGACAGGGTCCCATAATTCACCCCTCCACTTT. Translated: CASSLGTGSHNSPLHF.

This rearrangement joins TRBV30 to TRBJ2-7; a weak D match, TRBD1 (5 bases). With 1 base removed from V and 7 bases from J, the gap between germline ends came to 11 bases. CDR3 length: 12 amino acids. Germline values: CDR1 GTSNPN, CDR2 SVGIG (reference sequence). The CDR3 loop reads CAWSGQGGEQYF. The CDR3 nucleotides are TGTGCCTGGAGTGGTCAGGGTGGAGAGCAGTACTTC.

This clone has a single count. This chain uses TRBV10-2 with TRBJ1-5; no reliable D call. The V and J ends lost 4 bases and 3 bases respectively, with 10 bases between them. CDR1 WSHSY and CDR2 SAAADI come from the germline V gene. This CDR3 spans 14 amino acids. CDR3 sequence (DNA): TGCGCCAGCAGTGCGGTTGGGGACAATCAGCCCCAGCATTTT. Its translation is CASSAVGDNQPQHF.

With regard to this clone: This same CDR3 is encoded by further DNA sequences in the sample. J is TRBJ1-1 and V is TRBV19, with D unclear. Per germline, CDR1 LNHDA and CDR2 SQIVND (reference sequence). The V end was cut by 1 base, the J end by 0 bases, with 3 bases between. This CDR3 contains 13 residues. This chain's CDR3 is CASSIGMNTEAFF. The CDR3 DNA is TGTGCCAGTAGTATAGGGATGAACACTGAAGCTTTCTTT.

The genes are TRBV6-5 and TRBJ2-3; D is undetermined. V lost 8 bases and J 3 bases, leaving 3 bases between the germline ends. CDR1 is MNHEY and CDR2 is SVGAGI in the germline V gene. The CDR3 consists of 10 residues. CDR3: CASGTDTQYF. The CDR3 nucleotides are TGTGCCAGCGGGACAGATACGCAGTATTTT.

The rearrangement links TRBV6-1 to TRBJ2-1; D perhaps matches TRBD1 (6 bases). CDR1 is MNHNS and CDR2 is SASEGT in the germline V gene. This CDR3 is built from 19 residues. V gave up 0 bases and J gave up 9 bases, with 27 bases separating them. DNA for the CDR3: TGTGCCAGCAGTGAAGCGCTCTTGGATTGGCGGCGGAGAGGGGGTGAGCAGTTCTTC. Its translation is CASSEALLDWRRRGGEQFF.